The 10 T cell receptor beta chains reported below all come from one sample, sequenced in a study of CD8+CD57+ T cells in acquired aplastic anemia. TCR beta VDJ combinations and CDR3 sequences were profiled from genomic DNA. One entry per CDR3 protein, called by TCRdb with MiXCR from the reads. The sample has under 200,000 distinct CDR3 sequences; approximately 40% are singletons. Sequences were obtained from sorted CD4+, CD8+, or CD8+CD57+ T cells (not recorded which) from PBMCs. These TCRs come from a human donor in good health.

This clonotype has just a few counts. V is TRBV4-2 and J is TRBJ2-1; 10 bases match TRBD1. Germline CDR1 and CDR2: LGHNA and YNFKEQ. CDR3 size: 15 residues. Losses at the gene ends were 5 bases for V and 4 bases for J; bases not matched to a gene: 5. In DNA, the CDR3 is TGTGCCAGCAGCGCGGGACAGGGGTTATACAATGAGCAGTTCTTC. Protein product: CASSAGQGLYNEQFF.

In regard to this clonotype: A junction end diverges from the germline sequence, so it may reflect a read error. The chain is built from TRBV7-9 and TRBJ1-1; 7 nucleotides match TRBD1. Germline V lookup: CDR1 SEHNR, CDR2 FQNEAQ (reference sequence). CDR3 size: 14 residues. CDR3 residues: CASSLRQGYTEASF. The CDR3 DNA sequence: TGTGCCAGCAGCTTACGACAGGGTTACACTGAAGCTTCCTTT.

This clonotype was counted between two and nine times. Given a much more abundant clone one base away, this may be a read error. The chain carries TRBV20-1 and TRBJ1-1; TRBD1 is a possible D gene (5 bases). Germline values: CDR1 DFQATT, CDR2 SNEGSKA (reference sequence). The CDR3 extends over 13 amino acids. The CDR3 DNA follows: TGCAGTGCTAGAGATTCGTTGGGGCTTGAAGCTTCCTTT. It translates to CSARDSLGLEASF.

In the case of this clonotype: The germline gene is not matched at one end of the junction; a read error may be the cause. The CDR3 reads CSATRGGIYGERYF. In DNA, the CDR3 is TGCAGTGCCACGAGGGGAGGGATATACGGCGAGCGGTACTTC. V usage is TRBV20-1 and J usage is TRBJ2-7, with 7 bases lining up with TRBD2. Per germline, CDR1 DFQATT and CDR2 SNEGSKA (reference sequence). The CDR3 has 14 residues.

The J gene is TRBJ1-5, the V gene TRBV2; 9 bases line up with TRBD1. The V segment lost 6 bases and the J segment 2 bases; nucleotides outside the gene matches: 5. Germline V gene lookup returns CDR1 SNHLY and CDR2 FYNNEI. This CDR3 has 15 residues. The CDR3 coding sequence is TGTGCCAGCAGGCCCCGACAGGGGGGCAATCAGCCCCAGCATTTT. This translates into CASRPRQGGNQPQHF.

This clonotype qualifies as medium-sized. The genes are TRBV5-5 and TRBJ1-6; 9 nucleotides line up with TRBD1. Per the germline V gene, CDR1 is SGHKS and CDR2 is YYEKEE (reference sequence). This CDR3 is 15 amino acids long. The J segment lost 8 bases and the V segment lost 4 bases, leaving 7 bases of the junction unmatched. The CDR3 nucleotides are TGTGCCAGCAGCCGCCAGGGACAGGGAGATTCACCCCTCCACTTT. Translating gives CASSRQGQGDSPLHF.

At least ten counts were recorded for this clonotype. CDR3 sequence: CASSLGRNEQFF. Here the CDR3 DNA reads TGTGCCAGCAGCTTAGGGAGGAATGAGCAGTTCTTC. The chain links TRBV11-2 to TRBJ2-1; D is possibly TRBD2 (5 bases). Between the trimmed V and J ends, which lost 1 base and 7 bases, there was a span of 5 bases. The CDR3 totals 12 residues. Germline V gene sequence: CDR1 SGHAT, CDR2 FQNNGV.

This clonotype was seen a handful of times. This sequence joins TRBV3-1 and TRBJ2-3; no reliable D call. This CDR3 is 13 amino acids long. V was cut by 2 bases and J by 4 bases, with 7 bases left in between. CDR1 is LGHDT and CDR2 is YNNKEL in the germline V gene (reference sequence). The CDR3 loop reads CASSQRVADTQYF. In DNA, the CDR3 is TGTGCCAGCAGCCAACGGGTGGCAGATACGCAGTATTTT.

The rearrangement uses TRBV13 and TRBJ2-1; a possible D gene is TRBD2 (5 bases). CDR1 PRHDT and CDR2 FYEKMQ come from the germline V gene (reference sequence). The CDR3 has 16 amino acids. Trimming removed 2 bases at V and 7 bases at J, with 18 bases between. In DNA form, the CDR3 reads TGTGCCAGCAGCTTACTCCTGACTACGACTTGGAATGAGCAGTTCTTC. Translating it yields CASSLLLTTTWNEQFF.

The genes are TRBV29-1 and TRBJ2-5, with D possibly TRBD2 on 5 matching bases. The V gene's germline CDR1 is SQVTM and CDR2 ANQGSEA. The CDR3 spans 12 residues. Trimming pared 6 bases from V and 5 bases from J, leaving 13 bases between. The CDR3 DNA reads as TGCAGCGTCCGAGCGGAGAGCGAGACCCAGTACTTC. Translating it yields CSVRAESETQYF.